The subject of this entry is one TCR beta chain. From blood CD8+ and CD4+ T cells, TCR beta sequences were generated. Negative isolation was used for CD8+ and CD4+ T cells, and FACS enrichment was applied to TEMRA cells. The sample is drawn from a study of CD8 T cells in Susac syndrome. CDR3 length: 12 residues. V was pared by 4 bases and J by 0 bases, with 7 bases between. Germline V lookup: CDR1 SQVTM, CDR2 ANQGSEA. When the RNA was reverse transcribed, random hexamers were used with an input of roughly 0.45 to 1 ug. From the immunoSEQ multiplex PCR reads, TCRdb called clonotypes with MiXCR, one entry per CDR3 protein. The sample lists about 190,000 distinct CDR3 sequences; over 85% were seen once.

The chain joins TRBV29-1 to TRBJ2-7; D is undetermined. The sequence was collected from a human donor in good health. Material: CD4+ T cells from PBMCs. CDR3 residues: CSVGGSSYEQYF. CDR3 coding DNA: TGCAGCGTTGGTGGCAGCTCCTACGAGCAGTACTTC.